These T cell receptor beta chains were read from a single sample in a study of TIL therapy for anti-PD-1-resistant metastatic lung cancer. Repertoires were generated with immunoSEQ multiplex PCR, while TCRdb's copy carries only in-frame clones and drops some. Among about 50,000 clones listed, less than 75% were seen once. The sample was tumor tissue, taken at baseline. The receptors derive from a person between 30 and 79 years old with non-small cell lung cancer. Both conserved end residues are part of each CDR3. Each record gives: J gene, CDR3 length, V gene, CDR3 protein.

j_gene: TRBJ1-4
len: 14
v_gene: TRBV18
CDR3aa: CASSPTGGYEKLFF

j_gene: TRBJ2-3
len: 17
v_gene: TRBV4-1
CDR3aa: CASSQEAWTGSTDTQYF

j_gene: TRBJ2-5
len: 17
v_gene: TRBV9
CDR3aa: CASSVDPGGGSRETQYF

j_gene: TRBJ2-7
len: 14
v_gene: TRBV7-9
CDR3aa: CASSSTGGIYEQYF

j_gene: TRBJ1-5
len: 17
v_gene: TRBV5-8
CDR3aa: CASSFNRWQGLNQPQHF

j_gene: TRBJ2-1
len: 13
v_gene: TRBV7-7
CDR3aa: CASSFQNGDEQFF

j_gene: TRBJ1-1
len: 15
v_gene: TRBV27
CDR3aa: CASSLSPSRNTEAFF

j_gene: TRBJ2-3
len: 16
v_gene: TRBV10-1
CDR3aa: CASSDVSGGQSDTQYF

j_gene: TRBJ1-2
len: 15
v_gene: TRBV6-1
CDR3aa: CASRAQGGPNYGYTF

j_gene: TRBJ2-7
len: 15
v_gene: TRBV5-1
CDR3aa: CASSLGWEGGYEQYF

j_gene: TRBJ2-3
len: 14
v_gene: TRBV19
CDR3aa: CASSIGGSTDTQYF

j_gene: TRBJ2-3
len: 13
v_gene: TRBV2
CDR3aa: CASRAGRADTQYF

j_gene: TRBJ2-5
len: 16
v_gene: TRBV2
CDR3aa: CASGSGTSGFQETQYF

j_gene: TRBJ1-4
len: 16
v_gene: TRBV13
CDR3aa: CASSLGRQGAREKLFF

j_gene: TRBJ2-5
len: 16
v_gene: TRBV19
CDR3aa: CASSIMGRPDQETQYF

j_gene: TRBJ1-2
len: 12
v_gene: TRBV28
CDR3aa: CASSGQGRGYTF

j_gene: TRBJ2-2
len: 13
v_gene: TRBV5-1
CDR3aa: CASSLRNTGELFF

j_gene: TRBJ2-1
len: 16
v_gene: TRBV11-2
CDR3aa: CASSLSLREGYNEQFF

j_gene: TRBJ2-1
len: 15
v_gene: TRBV25-1
CDR3aa: CASSSGRASNNEQFF

j_gene: TRBJ1-1
len: 13
v_gene: TRBV13
CDR3aa: CASSLRLGSEAFF

j_gene: TRBJ1-6
len: 10
v_gene: TRBV6-5
CDR3aa: CASSHPPLHF

j_gene: TRBJ2-6
len: 19
v_gene: TRBV5-4
CDR3aa: CASSSGLAGLGVGANVLTF

j_gene: TRBJ1-5
len: 15
v_gene: TRBV6-5
CDR3aa: CASSLRAGAGQPQHF

j_gene: TRBJ2-7
len: 15
v_gene: TRBV7-8
CDR3aa: CASSAYSGGSYEQYF

j_gene: TRBJ2-7
len: 14
v_gene: TRBV28
CDR3aa: CASMETSGPWEQYF

j_gene: TRBJ1-1
len: 14
v_gene: TRBV2
CDR3aa: CASIGAGMNTEAFF

j_gene: TRBJ2-3
len: 15
v_gene: TRBV9
CDR3aa: CASSARAGVGNTQYF

j_gene: TRBJ2-7
len: 15
v_gene: TRBV11-2
CDR3aa: CASSPDPTATYEQYF

j_gene: TRBJ1-2
len: 14
v_gene: TRBV10-2
CDR3aa: CASKSLGGSHGYTF

j_gene: TRBJ1-5
len: 14
v_gene: TRBV5-1
CDR3aa: CASSSTGSNQPQHF

j_gene: TRBJ1-4
len: 15
v_gene: TRBV28
CDR3aa: CASSNPGPGNEKLFF

j_gene: TRBJ1-2
len: 15
v_gene: TRBV7-2
CDR3aa: CASSLERADPYGYTF

j_gene: TRBJ2-7
len: 12
v_gene: TRBV6-5
CDR3aa: CATRGGFLQQYF

j_gene: TRBJ1-6
len: 14
v_gene: TRBV6-6
CDR3aa: CASSLGPGNSPLHF

j_gene: TRBJ2-1
len: 15
v_gene: TRBV7-8
CDR3aa: CASSFGAPSYNEQFF

j_gene: TRBJ2-7
len: 13
v_gene: TRBV19
CDR3aa: CASSTYTGNEQYF

j_gene: TRBJ2-7
len: 12
v_gene: TRBV27
CDR3aa: CASSLNYYEQYF

j_gene: TRBJ2-1
len: 15
v_gene: TRBV10-1
CDR3aa: CASSGSGRAKGEQFF

j_gene: TRBJ2-7
len: 14
v_gene: TRBV6-5
CDR3aa: CASSRTGDPAEQYF

j_gene: TRBJ1-5
len: 15
v_gene: TRBV18
CDR3aa: CASSPGSQGNQPQHF

j_gene: TRBJ2-1
len: 14
v_gene: TRBV9
CDR3aa: CASSVSLAGNEQFF

j_gene: TRBJ2-7
len: 13
v_gene: TRBV5-4
CDR3aa: CASSATGGYEQYF

j_gene: TRBJ1-1
len: 13
v_gene: TRBV19
CDR3aa: CASSIAENTEAFF

j_gene: TRBJ2-7
len: 14
v_gene: TRBV11-2
CDR3aa: CASSPVRAKGEQYF

j_gene: TRBJ2-5
len: 13
v_gene: TRBV5-4
CDR3aa: CASSPAPTETQYF

j_gene: TRBJ1-1
len: 14
v_gene: TRBV27
CDR3aa: CASSFHGGNTEAFF

j_gene: TRBJ2-6
len: 17
v_gene: TRBV30
CDR3aa: CAWRERHESSGANVLTF

j_gene: TRBJ2-7
len: 15
v_gene: TRBV6-6
CDR3aa: CASSYVQGANYEQYF

j_gene: TRBJ2-7
len: 13
v_gene: TRBV19
CDR3aa: CASSTDKGIEQYF

j_gene: TRBJ1-1
len: 16
v_gene: TRBV7-6
CDR3aa: CASSPGTGGLDTEAFF

j_gene: TRBJ2-7
len: 13
v_gene: TRBV2
CDR3aa: CAITGTGTYEQYF

j_gene: TRBJ2-7
len: 14
v_gene: TRBV5-1
CDR3aa: CASSLGEFSYEQYF

j_gene: TRBJ2-1
len: 15
v_gene: TRBV5-4
CDR3aa: CASRLTGGRYNEQFF

j_gene: TRBJ2-3
len: 12
v_gene: TRBV21-1
CDR3aa: CASSKRRPARYF

j_gene: TRBJ2-1
len: 15
v_gene: TRBV18
CDR3aa: CASSPGQGSYNEQFF

j_gene: TRBJ2-2
len: 14
v_gene: TRBV15
CDR3aa: CATSRWRDSGELFF